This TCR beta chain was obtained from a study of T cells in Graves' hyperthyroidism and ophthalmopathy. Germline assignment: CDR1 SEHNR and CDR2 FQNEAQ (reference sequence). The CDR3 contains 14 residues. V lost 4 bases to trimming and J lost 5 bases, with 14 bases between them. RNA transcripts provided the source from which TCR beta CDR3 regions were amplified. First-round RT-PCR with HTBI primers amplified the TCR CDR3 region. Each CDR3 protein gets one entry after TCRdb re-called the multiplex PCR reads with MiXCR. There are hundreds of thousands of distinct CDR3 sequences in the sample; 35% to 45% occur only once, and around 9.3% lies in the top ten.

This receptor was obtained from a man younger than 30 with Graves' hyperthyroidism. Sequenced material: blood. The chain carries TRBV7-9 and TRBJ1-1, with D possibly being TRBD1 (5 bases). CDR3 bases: TGTGCCAGCAGCTCTAACACCGGGGGTACTGAAGCTTTCTTT. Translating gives CASSSNTGGTEAFF.